Following are 18 T cell receptor beta chains from one sample sequenced in a study of T-cell memory formation after mild COVID-19. TCRdb independently ran MiXCR on the 5' RACE reads; one entry per CDR3 protein. This sample has 470,000 or so distinct CDR3 sequences, with roughly 23% found just once. What was sequenced was PBMCs or a T cell subset sorted from them (not recorded which). The source of these receptors is an adult woman who had mild COVID-19 (a few samples of this study predate the infection). Cell type and time point are not known.

This clonotype was seen many times. The CDR3 DNA reads as TGTGCCAGCAGTTCAATCAGGAGGGCAGAGACCCAGTACTTC. Its protein is CASSSIRRAETQYF. The chain carries TRBV6-2 or TRBV6-3 and TRBJ2-5; weak D call: TRBD2 (6 bases). V gave up 4 bases and J gave up 4 bases, with 13 bases separating them. The CDR3 extends over 14 amino acids. Germline CDR1 reads MNHEY; CDR2 reads SVGEGT.

There are a few counts of this clonotype. The chain links TRBV25-1 to TRBJ2-5; 7 nucleotides align to TRBD2. The CDR3 length is 15 residues. Looked up from germline, CDR1 is MGHDK and CDR2 is SYGVNS. V shed 2 bases, J shed 4 bases, and the junction held 7 bases outside the gene matches. CDR3 region: CASSERQRGAETQYF. The CDR3 DNA follows: TGTGCCAGCAGTGAACGCCAGCGGGGTGCAGAGACCCAGTACTTC.

This clonotype was observed a few times. The chain combines TRBV6-2 or TRBV6-3 with TRBJ1-2; tentative D call: TRBD1 (5 bases). Germline V gene data show CDR1 as MNHEY and CDR2 as SVGEGT. The V end was cut by 2 bases, the J end by 6 bases, with 10 bases between. The CDR3 extends over 13 amino acids. The CDR3 loop reads CASSYAGTDGYTF. CDR3 sequence (DNA): TGTGCCAGCAGTTACGCCGGGACGGATGGCTACACCTTC.

This chain links TRBV6-5 with TRBJ2-1; 10 nucleotides line up with TRBD1. This CDR3 spans 14 amino acids. With 6 bases clipped from V and 8 bases from J, the junction kept 7 bases outside the gene matches. The V gene's germline CDR1 is MNHEY and CDR2 SVGAGI. The CDR3, as DNA: TGTGCCAGCAGCCCCGGGACAGGGGCGTATGAGCAGTTCTTC. Translated, it gives CASSPGTGAYEQFF.

This clonotype was counted between two and nine times. The chain couples TRBV5-5 to TRBJ2-2, with D possibly matching TRBD1 (6 bases). The germline V and J ends were trimmed by 0 bases and 7 bases, with 13 bases remaining between them. The CDR3 consists of 15 residues. Germline-derived CDR1 and CDR2 are SGHKS and YYEKEE (reference sequence). This CDR3 reads CASSLGAGAGGELFF. The CDR3 DNA reads TGTGCCAGCAGCTTGGGAGCAGGGGCGGGCGGGGAGCTGTTTTTT.

J is TRBJ2-3 and V is TRBV4-1; no clear D. Trimming left V 3 bases short and J 3 bases short, with 7 bases between. The CDR3 runs 13 residues. Germline V gives CDR1 MGHRA, CDR2 YSYEKL. The CDR3 DNA is TGCGCCAGCAGCCAGGTCGTAACAGATACGCAGTATTTT. Its translation: CASSQVVTDTQYF.

This clonotype was counted only a few times. The V call is TRBV7-9, the J call TRBJ2-1; TRBD2 agrees at 10 bases. This CDR3 is built from 16 residues. The J segment lost 8 bases and the V segment lost 4 bases, leaving 11 bases of the junction unmatched. Germline lookup yields CDR1 SEHNR and CDR2 FQNEAQ (reference sequence). The CDR3 coding sequence is TGTGCCAGCAGCTCCGCCCTAGCGGGAGCCCCCCATGAGCAGTTCTTC. It encodes CASSSALAGAPHEQFF.

This clonotype was recorded a few times. This chain joins TRBV20-1 and TRBJ2-7; 7 bases are a match to TRBD2. The CDR3 has 15 amino acids. V shed 5 bases and J 2 bases; nucleotides not matched to a gene: 12. Germline V CDR1 and CDR2: DFQATT, SNEGSKA (reference sequence). CDR3 DNA sequence: TGCAGTGCTGGGAACCGGGAGGTGGCGACCTACGAGCAGTACTTC. The encoded protein is CSAGNREVATYEQYF.

This clonotype has only a few counts. The chain combines TRBV11-1 with TRBJ2-7; 9 bases map to TRBD2. Germline V gene sequence: CDR1 SGHAT, CDR2 FQDESV (reference sequence). The CDR3 runs 16 residues. J was trimmed by 6 bases and V by 4 bases; bases with no gene match: 13. CDR3 coding DNA: TGTGCCAGCAGCTCCCGGGCTCGCGGGAGGGGTAGCGAGCAGTACTTC. Its protein product is CASSSRARGRGSEQYF.

This clonotype was seen a handful of times. The rearrangement links TRBV21-1 to TRBJ2-5; the tabulated D call, TRBD2, remains unverified against the DNA. TRBV21-1 represents a pseudogene. CDR3 length: 15 amino acids. The CDR3, as DNA: TGTGCCAGCAGCAAAGTGAAGCGGGAGTCAGAGACCCAGTACTTC. Translation: CASSKVKRESETQYF.

This chain joins TRBV15 and TRBJ2-5, with D possibly TRBD1 on 5 matching bases. Germline V gives CDR1 LNHNV, CDR2 YYDKDF (reference sequence). Between the trimmed V and J ends, which lost 0 bases and 4 bases, there was a span of 9 bases. The CDR3 has 14 amino acids. CDR3 bases: TGTGCCACCAGCAGAGATTTAGGGGTAGAGACCCAGTACTTC. This codes for CATSRDLGVETQYF.

This clonotype came up once. This chain joins TRBV3-1 and TRBJ1-1; D is uncertain. From germline, CDR1 is LGHDT and CDR2 YNNKEL (reference sequence). V shed 7 bases and J shed 1 base, with 10 bases lying between them. There are 13 residues in the CDR3. DNA of the CDR3: TGTGCCAGCACCGCACAGTGGAACACTGAAGCTTTCTTT. This encodes CASTAQWNTEAFF. The full variable domain, rest sourced from reference TRBV3-1 and TRBJ1-1, is DTAVSQTPKYLVTQMGNDKSIKCEQNLGHDTMYWYKQDSKKFLKIMFSYNNKELIINETVPNRFSPKSPDKAHLNLHINSLELGDSAVYFCASTAQWNTEAFFGQGTRLTVV.

This clonotype was found a few times. This sequence joins TRBV4-1 and TRBJ2-7; D remains unclear. This CDR3 region has 15 residues. V lost 0 bases to trimming and J lost 7 bases, with 16 bases between them. The germline V gene encodes CDR1 MGHRA and CDR2 YSYEKL. The CDR3 DNA reads TGCGCCAGCAGCCAAGAAATGGCGGTGGCCTGGGAGCAGTACTTC. Translating it yields CASSQEMAVAWEQYF.

This clonotype turned up a few times. The J gene is TRBJ2-3, the V gene TRBV24-1; 9 positions match TRBD1. Germline loops: CDR1 KGHDR, CDR2 SFDVKD. V shed 8 bases, J shed 6 bases, and the junction held 5 bases outside the gene matches. The CDR3 is 13 residues long. This CDR3 reads CATKGTGMDTQYF. Written as DNA, the CDR3 is TGTGCCACCAAGGGGACAGGGATGGATACGCAGTATTTT.

The V call is TRBV20-1, the J call TRBJ1-5; 11 bases fit TRBD1. CDR1 is DFQATT, CDR2 SNEGSKA, per germline (reference sequence). The V segment lost 5 bases and the J segment 0 bases; nucleotides outside the gene matches: 3. The CDR3 length is 15 residues. The CDR3 spells CSAVDRGPSNQPQHF. CDR3 DNA: TGCAGTGCTGTGGACAGGGGGCCTAGCAATCAGCCCCAGCATTTT.

This clonotype turned up a few times. The chain has TRBV3-1 and TRBJ2-4, with no clear D. The V end lost 1 base, the J end lost 5 bases, and 6 bases lay between the germline ends. In germline, CDR1 is LGHDT, CDR2 YNNKEL (reference sequence). This CDR3 region has 13 residues. The CDR3 nucleotides are TGTGCCAGCAGCCAAGGCCGAGAAAACATTCAGTACTTC. As protein: CASSQGRENIQYF.

The CDR3 DNA reads as TGTGCCAGCACCCAGGTGGCGGGAGGGCTCCTTGGCACAGATACGCAGTATTTT. It codes for CASTQVAGGLLGTDTQYF. V gene TRBV7-2 combines with J gene TRBJ2-3; 9 bases fit TRBD2. The CDR3 runs to 18 residues. With V trimmed by 7 bases and J by 1 base, 15 bases remained unmatched. Germline V gene sequence: CDR1 SGHTA, CDR2 FQGNSA.

The rearrangement uses TRBV20-1 and TRBJ2-5; perhaps TRBD1 as D (6 bases). The V and J ends lost 6 bases and 2 bases respectively, with 16 bases between them. The CDR3 spans 14 residues. Germline-derived CDR1 and CDR2 are DFQATT and SNEGSKA (reference sequence). The CDR3 sequence is CSAIFFDRQETQYF. The DNA for the CDR3 is TGCAGTGCAATCTTCTTTGACAGGCAAGAGACCCAGTACTTC.